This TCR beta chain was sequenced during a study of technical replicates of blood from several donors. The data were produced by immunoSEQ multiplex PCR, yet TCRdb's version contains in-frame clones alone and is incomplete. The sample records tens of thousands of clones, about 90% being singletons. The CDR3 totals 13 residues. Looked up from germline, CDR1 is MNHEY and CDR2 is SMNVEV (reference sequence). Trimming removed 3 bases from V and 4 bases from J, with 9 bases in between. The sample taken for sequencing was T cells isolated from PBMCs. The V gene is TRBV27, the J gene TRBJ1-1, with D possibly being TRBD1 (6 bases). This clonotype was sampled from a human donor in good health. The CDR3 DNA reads TGTGCCAGCAGTTTTGCAGGGGTCACTGAAGCTTTCTTT. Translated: CASSFAGVTEAFF.